Listed here are 24 T cell receptor beta chains from one sample, sequenced in a study of T cells after yellow fever vaccination. TCRdb ran MiXCR on the 5' RACE reads and lists one entry per CDR3 protein. This sample yields some 600,000 distinct CDR3 sequences, of which about 12% are seen a single time; about 15% belongs to the top ten. The starting material was PBMCs, obtained on the day of the yellow fever booster vaccination. Receptors originate from a young man who received the YFV17D yellow fever vaccine.

This clonotype occurred a few times. This chain links TRBV5-1 with TRBJ1-6, with a tentative D call TRBD1 (5 bases). V was pared by 6 bases and J by 8 bases, with 21 bases between. This CDR3 comprises 16 residues. Germline V gene sequence: CDR1 SGHRS, CDR2 YFSETQ. The CDR3 reads CASINRGVGTHSPLHF. Here the CDR3 DNA reads TGCGCCAGCATCAACCGGGGGGTAGGGACCCATTCACCCCTCCACTTT.

This clonotype was detected a few times. The chain is built from TRBV12-3 or TRBV12-4 and TRBJ2-5; D call uncertain. Trimming took 2 bases from V and 1 from J, leaving 14 bases between them. The CDR3 is 16 residues long. CDR3 sequence: CASSLQSWGSQETQYF. In nucleotides, the CDR3 is TGTGCCAGCAGTTTACAGAGCTGGGGTTCCCAAGAGACCCAGTACTTC.

This clonotype has a count of ten or more. V gene TRBV12-3 or TRBV12-4 combines with J gene TRBJ2-1, with 10 positions matching TRBD2. Trimming removed 3 bases from V and 8 bases from J; junction bases left unmatched: 4. The CDR3 has 14 amino acids. CDR3 sequence (DNA): TGTGCCAGCAGTTTGGGACTAGCGACCGATGAGCAGTTCTTC. Translation gives CASSLGLATDEQFF.

This clonotype turned up a few times. Germline and junction disagree at one end, which may indicate a read error. The chain joins TRBV5-6 to TRBJ2-7, with D tentatively TRBD2 (5 bases). Germline CDR1 SGHDT, CDR2 YYEEEE. The CDR3 length is 13 residues. The CDR3 bases are TGTGCCAGCAGCTTGATGCTAGCCCCCTCCGAGGACTTC. Translated: CASSLMLAPSEDF.

This clonotype came up a few times. This chain uses TRBV9 with TRBJ2-1, with TRBD2 matching over 7 bases. In germline, CDR1 is SGDLS, CDR2 YYNGEE. V gave up 1 base and J gave up 4 bases; unmatched junction bases: 5. The CDR3 spans 15 residues. The CDR3 DNA reads TGTGCCAGCAGCGTACTGGCGGGGGAATACAATGAGCAGTTCTTC. Its protein is CASSVLAGEYNEQFF.

The rearrangement links TRBV7-2 to TRBJ1-5; D possibly corresponds to TRBD1 (6 bases). The CDR3 length is 14 residues. CDR1 and CDR2 (germline): SGHTA, FQGNSA. V lost 3 bases, J lost 5 bases, and 11 bases lay in between. CDR3 sequence: CASSLSRGHQPQHF. The DNA for the CDR3 is TGTGCCAGCAGCTTGAGCCGGGGGCATCAGCCCCAGCATTTT. Filled out from reference TRBV7-2 and TRBJ1-5, the complete variable domain reads GAGVSQSPSNKVTEKGKDVELRCDPISGHTALYWYRQSLGQGLEFLIYFQGNSAPDKSGLPSDRFSAERTGGSVSTLTIQRTQQEDSAVYLCASSLSRGHQPQHFGDGTRLSIL.

This clonotype has only a few counts. The chain uses TRBV19 and TRBJ2-2; perhaps TRBD1 as D (6 bases). This CDR3 has 13 amino acids. Looked up from germline, CDR1 is LNHDA and CDR2 is SQIVND (reference sequence). The ends were cut back, 7 bases at V and 7 bases at J, with 13 bases in the middle. Written as DNA, the CDR3 is TGTGCCAGTATAGCACAGGGATACGGGGAGCTGTTTTTT. Its protein product is CASIAQGYGELFF. The full variable domain, its missing parts supplied by reference TRBV19 and TRBJ2-2, is DGGITQSPKYLFRKEGQNVTLSCEQNLNHDAMYWYRQDPGQGLRLIYYSQIVNDFQKGDIAEGYSVSREKKESFPLTVTSAQKNPTAFYLCASIAQGYGELFFGEGSRLTVL.

The chain uses TRBV4-1 and TRBJ2-4; D is unclear. The CDR3 totals 16 residues. V was clipped by 1 base and J by 5 bases, with 15 bases between them. Looked up from germline, CDR1 is MGHRA and CDR2 is YSYEKL. CDR3 sequence: CASSQAMASPENIQYF. Here the CDR3 DNA reads TGCGCCAGCAGCCAAGCAATGGCGAGTCCCGAAAACATTCAGTACTTC.

This clonotype occurred a few times. In DNA form, the CDR3 reads TGTGCCAGCAGCGCTCCAGCCGGGGAGACCCAGTACTTC. As protein: CASSAPAGETQYF. The chain links TRBV9 to TRBJ2-5, with D unclear. The CDR3 contains 13 residues. Per the germline V gene, CDR1 is SGDLS and CDR2 is YYNGEE. Trimming removed 3 bases from V and 5 bases from J, with 11 bases in between.

The rearrangement uses TRBV5-1 and TRBJ2-7; TRBD1 agrees at 10 bases. This CDR3 region has 15 residues. In germline, CDR1 is SGHRS, CDR2 YFSETQ. Trimming removed 3 bases from V and 5 bases from J; junction bases left unmatched: 8. CDR3 nucleotide sequence: TGCGCCAGCAGCTCTCCCGGGACAGGGGTCGACGAGCAGTACTTC. Protein: CASSSPGTGVDEQYF. Filled out from reference TRBV5-1 and TRBJ2-7, the complete variable domain reads KAGVTQTPRYLIKTRGQQVTLSCSPISGHRSVSWYQQTPGQGLQFLFEYFSETQRNKGNFPGRFSGRQFSNSRSEMNVSTLELGDSALYLCASSSPGTGVDEQYFGPGTRLTVT.

The rearrangement uses TRBV27 and TRBJ2-5; no clear D gene. V was cut by 0 bases and J by 2 bases, with 16 bases left in between. Germline V gives CDR1 MNHEY, CDR2 SMNVEV (reference sequence). The CDR3 spans 17 residues. CDR3 sequence reads: CASSLSRAHLLQETQYF. For the CDR3, the DNA is TGTGCCAGCAGTTTATCGAGAGCACACCTATTACAAGAGACCCAGTACTTC.

The V gene is TRBV24-1, the J gene TRBJ2-5; a weak D match, TRBD1 (6 bases). There are 15 residues in the CDR3. Germline CDR1 KGHDR, CDR2 SFDVKD. V was trimmed by 12 bases and J by 5 bases, leaving 24 bases between them. The DNA of the CDR3 is TGTGCCGTTGGGGCACAGGGAAAAGGTTTGGAGACCCAGTACTTC. The encoded protein is CAVGAQGKGLETQYF.

The V call is TRBV10-3, the J call TRBJ2-7; 9 nucleotides agree with TRBD1. Germline trimming cut 3 bases from V and 5 bases from J; bases unmatched to any gene: 5. This CDR3 spans 14 amino acids. Germline assignment: CDR1 ENHRY and CDR2 SYGVKD. The CDR3 DNA reads TGTGCCATCAGTGACGGGACAGGGAACGACGAGCAGTACTTC. Amino acids: CAISDGTGNDEQYF.

This clonotype was seen only a few times. The genes are TRBV10-3 and TRBJ2-1; TRBD1 agrees at 8 bases. The germline V gene has CDR1 ENHRY and CDR2 SYGVKD. V shed 4 bases, J shed 4 bases, and the junction held 12 bases outside the gene matches. The CDR3 covers 17 residues. CDR3 in amino acids: CAISADRGMGFYNEQFF. DNA for the CDR3: TGTGCCATCAGTGCTGACAGGGGAATGGGATTTTACAATGAGCAGTTCTTC.

The genes are TRBV12-3 or TRBV12-4 and TRBJ2-5; D remains ambiguous. Trimming shortened V by 6 bases and J by 5 bases, and 13 bases separated the two germline ends. This CDR3 has 13 residues. CDR3 residues: CASSRTLPETQYF. The CDR3 bases are TGTGCCAGCAGCCGCACTCTTCCGGAGACCCAGTACTTC.

The chain couples TRBV20-1 to TRBJ2-7; 11 nucleotides line up with TRBD1. The junction had 11 bases not matched to a gene; V was cut back by 6 bases and J by 7 bases. Germline loops: CDR1 DFQATT, CDR2 SNEGSKA (reference sequence). CDR3 length: 14 amino acids. CDR3: CSASPGTGGYEQYF. The CDR3 bases are TGCAGTGCGAGTCCCGGGACAGGGGGATATGAGCAGTACTTC.

The table lists this clonotype with a few counts. The chain is built from TRBV20-1 and TRBJ2-5, with D maybe TRBD1 (5 bases). Trimming pared 3 bases from V and 5 bases from J, leaving 19 bases between. This CDR3 comprises 15 residues. Germline loops: CDR1 DFQATT, CDR2 SNEGSKA (reference sequence). CDR3 nucleotides: TGCAGTGCTAGCGCACAGGACCCACTTAGGGAGACCCAGTACTTC. Protein product: CSASAQDPLRETQYF.

The chain has TRBV5-1 and TRBJ1-3; D unresolved. V shed 9 bases and J shed 8 bases, with 12 bases lying between them. CDR3 size: 11 residues. CDR1 is SGHRS and CDR2 is YFSETQ in the germline V gene. This CDR3 is CANHLGDTIYF. Here the CDR3 DNA reads TGCGCCAACCACCTCGGAGACACCATATATTTT.

The genes are TRBV27 and TRBJ2-1; the D gene could be TRBD1 or TRBD2 (9 bases each). V lost 5 bases to trimming and J lost 7 bases, with 24 bases between them. The CDR3 sequence is 17 residues long. Germline loops: CDR1 MNHEY, CDR2 SMNVEV (reference sequence). CDR3 coding DNA: TGTGCCAGCAGTCCAGGACAGGGGCTAGCGGGAAGGAATGAGCAGTTCTTC. The encoded protein is CASSPGQGLAGRNEQFF.

This chain joins TRBV28 and TRBJ1-3; possible D gene TRBD1, 6 bases. The CDR3 consists of 15 residues. V dropped 6 bases and J dropped 0 bases, with 12 bases sitting between them. The V gene's germline CDR1 is MDHEN and CDR2 SYDVKM. The CDR3 here is CASSDRRYSGNTIYF. In DNA form, the CDR3 reads TGTGCCAGCAGCGACAGGCGATACTCTGGAAACACCATATATTTT. Drawing the rest from reference TRBV28 and TRBJ1-3, the complete variable domain is DVKVTQSSRYLVKRTGEKVFLECVQDMDHENMFWYRQDPGLGLRLIYFSYDVKMKEKGDIPEGYSVSREKKERFSLILESASTNQTSMYLCASSDRRYSGNTIYFGEGSWLTVV.

The rearrangement links TRBV7-8 to TRBJ2-1; 14 bases are a match to TRBD2. The CDR3 loop spans 16 amino acids. Germline V gene data show CDR1 as SGHVS and CDR2 as FQNEAQ. Losses at the gene ends were 2 bases for V and 9 bases for J; bases not matched to a gene: 6. DNA of the CDR3: TGTGCCAGCAGCTTACCTGGGACTAGCGGGAGTAGTGAGCAGTTCTTC. This gives the protein CASSLPGTSGSSEQFF.

The rearrangement uses TRBV12-3 or TRBV12-4 and TRBJ2-3; 10 bases line up with TRBD2. This CDR3 comprises 20 residues. V lost 3 bases and J lost 4; bases outside the gene matches: 19. DNA of the CDR3: TGTGCCAGCAGTTTTATCGCCAGTCCACTAGCGGGACATCAGGCAGATACGCAGTATTTT. It translates to CASSFIASPLAGHQADTQYF.

The table lists this clonotype with a few counts. The chain is built from TRBV20-1 and TRBJ2-7; TRBD2 aligns across 12 bases. With 7 bases clipped from V and 3 bases from J, the junction kept 7 bases outside the gene matches. Per the germline V gene, CDR1 is DFQATT and CDR2 is SNEGSKA (reference sequence). The CDR3 sequence is 14 residues long. CDR3 residues: CSGMTSGRLYEQYF. CDR3 nucleotides: TGCAGTGGGATGACTAGCGGGAGACTCTACGAGCAGTACTTC.

This chain joins TRBV15 and TRBJ2-3; D possibly corresponds to TRBD1 (6 bases). This CDR3 has 16 residues. CDR1 and CDR2 (germline): LNHNV, YYDKDF (reference sequence). Trimming removed 5 bases at V and 0 bases at J, with 15 bases between. The chain's CDR3 is CATSVTGKKSTDTQYF. DNA for the CDR3: TGTGCCACCAGCGTCACAGGGAAAAAAAGCACAGATACGCAGTATTTT.